This record looks at one T cell receptor (beta chain) sequence and its context. The sample holds one count of this clone. Its target antigen remains unknown. No much larger clone exists at a distance of one base, and base qualities are not known. Whole blood was collected in K2EDTA tubes by collaborating institutions according to the institutions' own protocols. For TCRbeta analysis, collaborators shipped samples as frozen whole blood, isolated PBMCs, or DNA extracted from either of those sample types. The sample comes from a study of blood T cell repertoires in COVID-19 (dated by TCRdb to the early 2020s). Concerning the study at large: The collaborator samples originated in the United States, Italy and Spain and spanned the acute and convalescent phases of COVID-19. The prospective study material was composed of cDNA or gDNA derived from T cells, B-cell-depleted T cells, or PBMCs. Deeply sampled blood TCRbeta repertoires from subjects exposed to, actively infected with, or recovered from COVID-19 were included in the dataset. The repertoires were made available in a free public database intended to serve as a resource for research on the immune response to SARS-CoV-2. Samples were obtained from the ongoing ImmuneRACE study (first 160 participants) and from 950 to 1,500 subjects provided by 6 global collaborators. Sample metadata almost always included a de-identified subject ID, COVID-19 status, age in years and sex. Where HLA class I and class II types were available, the types were taken from metadata supplied by the sample provider, not from assay-based typing.

TCRbeta CDR3 regions were amplified from genomic DNA by means of the immunoSEQ Assay, a bias-controlled multiplex PCR. Concerning the study's data processing: Nucleated cell counts per sample were estimated from amplification of reference gene primers within the assay. To quantify the absolute abundance of each unique TCRbeta CDR3 rearrangement, sequence reads were collapsed and filtered. For each sample, productive Simpson clonality was calculated as the square root of Simpson's diversity index over productive rearrangements. TCRdb took this table from immuneACCESS and kept in-frame rearrangements with V and J called. Such tables lack part of the clones; where checked against another copy, unresolved V genes explain under half of the gap, and the rest is unexplained. V and J calls plus clone size are reproduced from that table; the DNA served to infer D and trimming. The sample table lists 50,000 to 85,000 clones, approximately 80% of them with a count of one. The ten largest account for 5% to 8% of the sample.

Results the study describes overall, beyond this receptor: Clinical and demographic metadata were provided uncurated, with the amount varying by source and participant.

Sequencing was carried out using peripheral blood. This clonotype was obtained from a man aged 55 to 69 with acute or convalescent COVID-19.

At the DNA level, the sequence is TGTGCCTGGAACACTAGGGGGCTCATGAACACTGAAGCTTTCTTT. Its translation is CAWNTRGLMNTEAFF. The chain uses TRBV30 and TRBJ1-1, with 7 bases matching TRBD1. The germline V gene (reference sequence) specifies GTSNPN as CDR1 and SVGIG as CDR2. Taken from cysteine to phenylalanine, the CDR3 has 15 residues. Just CDR3 DNA is preserved here, 45 bases in frame from base 1. For this chain, trimming is 4 bases at the V end and 0 bases at the J end, and the number of junction bases without a gene match is 8.